This T cell receptor (beta chain) was recorded in a study of cytomegalovirus exposure and HLA in healthy donors. The CDR3 has 15 amino acids. The primer mix had 60 Vbeta and 13 Jbeta primers. Profiling relied on immunoSEQ multiplex PCR, and the TCRdb table lists in-frame clones only, not all of them. The sample consists of about 62,000 clones, about 80% of them appearing once. The chain combines TRBV21-1 with TRBJ2-4; the DNA was not used to check the table's D call, TRBD2. TRBV21-1 constitutes a pseudogene. The material sequenced was PBMCs. The clonotype was recovered from a man aged 55 to 70 in good health and CMV-seropositive. For the CDR3, the DNA is TGTGCCTCTTGCGGGGTCCGGGGAGCCAAAAACATTCAGTACTTC. This gives the protein CASCGVRGAKNIQYF.